Each of the 19 T cell receptor beta chains below was sequenced from the same sample in a study of PD-L1 blockade in urothelial cancer. Sequenced by immunoSEQ multiplex PCR; TCRdb stores in-frame clones only, minus some. The sample has about 22,000 clones, around 90% seen once. Time point in this sample: peripheral blood 6 weeks after treatment start. Sequenced here: PBMCs, sampled around atezolizumab (anti-PD-L1) treatment. These receptors were obtained from a woman aged 60 to 75 with urothelial cancer.

The chain joins TRBV7-3 to TRBJ2-3, with D possibly being TRBD2 (6 bases). In germline, CDR1 is SGHTA, CDR2 FQGTGA. Trimming removed 2 bases at V and 2 bases at J, with 8 bases between. The CDR3 totals 14 residues. The CDR3: CASSLSGVTDTQYF. CDR3 nucleotides: TGTGCCAGCAGCTTATCGGGGGTCACAGATACGCAGTATTTT.

J is TRBJ2-2 and V is TRBV6-5, with D tentatively TRBD2 (6 bases). The length of the CDR3 is 15 residues. Trimming took off 6 bases at V and 2 bases at J, with 13 bases between the two ends. The germline V gene encodes CDR1 MNHEY and CDR2 SVGAGI. CDR3 protein: CASRTRDLNTGELFF. CDR3 in DNA: TGTGCCAGCAGAACCCGGGACTTAAACACCGGGGAGCTGTTTTTT.

The gene calls are TRBV5-1 and TRBJ1-4; D unresolved. CDR3 length: 15 amino acids. With 4 bases removed from V and 8 bases from J, the gap between germline ends came to 18 bases. Germline assignment: CDR1 SGHRS and CDR2 YFSETQ. CDR3 nucleotide sequence: TGCGCCAGCAGCCATCAAGCGGACGTAAGGGAAAAACTGTTTTTT. As protein: CASSHQADVREKLFF.

The V gene is TRBV19, the J gene TRBJ1-2; perhaps TRBD1 as D (5 bases). This CDR3 spans 12 amino acids. Trimming pared 3 bases from V and 5 bases from J, leaving 7 bases between. Germline V CDR1 and CDR2: LNHDA, SQIVND (reference sequence). CDR3 nucleotides: TGTGCCAGTAGTATTCCAGGGTATGGCTACACCTTC. Translated, it gives CASSIPGYGYTF.

J is TRBJ1-1 and V is TRBV5-4, with 7 bases matching TRBD1. Germline CDR1 and CDR2: SGHNT and YYREEE (reference sequence). The CDR3 spans 14 residues. Trimming removed 4 bases from V and 6 bases from J; junction bases left unmatched: 9. The CDR3 sequence is CASSQSRGGPEAFF. The CDR3 coding sequence is TGTGCCAGCAGCCAAAGTCGAGGGGGCCCTGAAGCTTTCTTT.

This chain connects TRBV15 to TRBJ1-2, with 8 positions matching TRBD1. V was clipped by 3 bases and J by 7 bases; unmatched bases: 16. The V gene's germline CDR1 is LNHNV and CDR2 YYDKDF (reference sequence). CDR3 size: 17 residues. The CDR3 protein is CATSSIPGQDLFGGYTF. The DNA of the CDR3 is TGTGCCACCAGCAGTATCCCGGGACAGGACCTATTCGGTGGCTACACCTTC.

The chain combines TRBV4-2 with TRBJ2-3; 7 nucleotides match TRBD2. V trimming: 1 base; J trimming: 4 bases; junction bases outside the gene matches: 8. The CDR3 has 16 amino acids. Germline V lookup: CDR1 LGHNA, CDR2 YNFKEQ. Here the CDR3 reads CASSQVPAGTSDTQYF. DNA for the CDR3: TGTGCCAGCAGCCAAGTCCCAGCGGGAACATCAGATACGCAGTATTTT.

The chain employs TRBV5-1 and TRBJ1-1; D remains unclear. The CDR3 sequence is 14 residues long. Germline lookup yields CDR1 SGHRS and CDR2 YFSETQ. V was pared by 7 bases and J by 0 bases, with 13 bases between. CDR3: CASGPGFLNTEAFF. DNA for the CDR3: TGCGCCAGCGGACCGGGATTCCTGAACACTGAAGCTTTCTTT.

The V gene is TRBV2, the J gene TRBJ1-2; 10 positions agree with TRBD1. CDR1 and CDR2 (germline): SNHLY, FYNNEI. Trimming cost V 7 bases and J 1 base; bases outside gene matches: 3. The CDR3 runs to 14 residues. The CDR3 bases are TGTGCCAGCAACGGACAGGGGGGTAACTATGGCTACACCTTC. Residues: CASNGQGGNYGYTF.

This sequence joins TRBV27 and TRBJ1-2, with TRBD1 matching 7 bases. Germline lookup yields CDR1 MNHEY and CDR2 SMNVEV (reference sequence). V shed 3 bases and J 4 bases; nucleotides not matched to a gene: 8. This CDR3 spans 15 amino acids. The CDR3 sequence is CASSFVGQRLYGYTF. The CDR3 region has the DNA TGTGCCAGCAGTTTTGTGGGACAGAGACTCTATGGCTACACCTTC.

The V and J genes are TRBV5-1 and TRBJ2-1, with D perhaps TRBD2 (6 bases). The germline V gene has CDR1 SGHRS and CDR2 YFSETQ. The length of the CDR3 is 17 residues. Trimming shortened V by 4 bases and J by 0 bases, and 17 bases separated the two germline ends. CDR3 region: CASSPTLAVSSYNEQFF. CDR3 DNA: TGCGCCAGCAGCCCGACCTTAGCGGTTAGCTCCTACAATGAGCAGTTCTTC.

This chain links TRBV14 with TRBJ2-1, with 11 bases fitting TRBD2. CDR1 SGHDN and CDR2 FVKESK come from the germline V gene. The CDR3 extends over 15 amino acids. V dropped 0 bases and J dropped 9; count of bases not matched to a gene: 4. CDR3 loop: CASSQDSGGAREQFF. Here the CDR3 DNA reads TGTGCCAGCAGCCAAGATAGCGGGGGGGCACGTGAGCAGTTCTTC.

The CDR3 DNA follows: TGTGCCAGCAGCTTTCATGGGACTAGCGGATACGAGCAGTACTTC. Residues: CASSFHGTSGYEQYF. The J gene is TRBJ2-7, the V gene TRBV5-4; 11 nucleotides agree with TRBD2. Per germline, CDR1 SGHNT and CDR2 YYREEE (reference sequence). V lost 2 bases to trimming and J lost 4 bases; unmatched junction nucleotides: 5. This CDR3 has 15 residues.

This clone was counted only a few times. The CDR3 DNA is TGTGCCAGTAGTATGGACAGGCCGGGAGGGCAAGCTTTCTTT. Its protein product is CASSMDRPGGQAFF. The V and J genes are TRBV19 and TRBJ1-1; 7 bases fit TRBD1. Germline CDR1 is LNHDA and CDR2 is SQIVND (reference sequence). The CDR3 is 14 residues long. Germline trimming cut 3 bases from V and 9 bases from J; bases unmatched to any gene: 10.

The chain combines TRBV5-4 with TRBJ2-2; possible D gene TRBD1, 6 bases. V shed 4 bases and J shed 5 bases, with 18 bases lying between them. The V gene's germline CDR1 is SGHNT and CDR2 YYREEE (reference sequence). The CDR3 extends over 16 amino acids. The CDR3 here is CASSLGPLRGTGELFF. For the CDR3, the DNA is TGTGCCAGCAGCCTCGGACCCTTGAGGGGGACCGGGGAGCTGTTTTTT.

This chain uses TRBV5-8 with TRBJ2-2, with TRBD2 matching over 13 bases. The CDR3 spans 15 residues. The ends lost 4 bases at V and 7 bases at J; junction bases unmatched: 4. Germline V gene data show CDR1 as SGHTS and CDR2 as YDEGEE. The CDR3 nucleotides are TGTGCCAGCAGCCGAGGACTAGCGGGGGTCGGGGAGCTGTTTTTT. It yields the protein CASSRGLAGVGELFF.

The genes are TRBV14 and TRBJ1-5, with TRBD1 matching 10 bases. The length of the CDR3 is 21 residues. Germline CDR1 reads SGHDN; CDR2 reads FVKESK. V dropped 0 bases and J dropped 1; count of bases not matched to a gene: 15. The CDR3 sequence: CASSQEGATGGQILSNQPQHF. DNA for the CDR3: TGTGCCAGCAGCCAAGAGGGCGCGACAGGGGGCCAAATATTGAGCAATCAGCCCCAGCATTTT.

The rearrangement joins TRBV4-3 to TRBJ2-4, with TRBD2 matching 7 bases. The junction had 8 bases not matched to a gene; V was cut back by 0 bases and J by 3 bases. CDR1 and CDR2 (germline): LGHNA, YSLEER. There are 17 residues in the CDR3. This CDR3 is CASSQEWGRADKNIQYF. CDR3 DNA sequence: TGCGCCAGCAGCCAAGAGTGGGGGAGGGCTGACAAAAACATTCAGTACTTC.

V gene TRBV9 combines with J gene TRBJ1-2; no firm D call. The CDR3 runs 13 residues. V was shortened by 2 bases and J by 3 bases, with 8 bases between the two germline ends. Germline CDR1 is SGDLS and CDR2 is YYNGEE. For the CDR3, the DNA is TGTGCCAGCAGCGTCGAGGAGGACTATGGCTACACCTTC. Amino acid sequence: CASSVEEDYGYTF.